The entry that follows covers one TCR beta chain sequence. Trimming left V 3 bases short and J 5 bases short, with 14 bases between. The germline V gene encodes CDR1 SGHRS and CDR2 YFSETQ. This CDR3 is 14 amino acids long. This record belongs to a study of blood T cell repertoires in COVID-19. Original processing methods: Estimates of nucleated cell counts were drawn from the amplification of reference gene primers. Assay used: immunoSEQ multiplex PCR; TCRdb lists only in-frame clones, some missing. The V and J calls and the clone size are those of that table, but D and trimming were determined from the DNA. Of 450,000 to 500,000 clones detected, about nine tenths appear once; the ten largest clones hold about 0.75%.

J is TRBJ1-1 and V is TRBV5-1, with D tentatively TRBD1 (5 bases). What was sequenced was PBMCs or T cells enriched from blood (not recorded which). The clonotype originates from a woman between 18 and 29 years old who had recovered from COVID-19. The DNA for the CDR3 is TGCGCCAGCAGCTCCTCAGGGCGGGGAACTGAAGCTTTCTTT. Translation: CASSSSGRGTEAFF.